The 19 T cell receptor beta chains in this list originate from one sample, sequenced in a study of long-term antiretroviral therapy in people with HIV. Researchers ran immunoSEQ v3.0 at survey level. Sequencing used immunoSEQ multiplex PCR; TCRdb keeps in-frame clones, though not all of them. The sample yields about 20,000 clones, around 81% seen once. The specimen comprised unsorted PBMCs, sampled 2.9 years after starting antiretroviral therapy. The receptors were sampled from a woman younger than 45 with HIV.

The V gene is TRBV6-1, the J gene TRBJ2-7, with D possibly being TRBD1 (6 bases). The ends were cut back, 4 bases at V and 4 bases at J, with 11 bases in the middle. Germline V lookup: CDR1 MNHNS, CDR2 SASEGT. The CDR3 totals 13 residues. CDR3 amino acids: CASSGGDTYEQYV. CDR3 DNA sequence: TGTGCCAGCAGTGGTGGGGACACATACGAGCAGTACGTC.

DNA of the CDR3: TGTGCCACCAGCAAAGGACAGGGGGCCTTACTCTATGGCTACACCTTC. Protein: CATSKGQGALLYGYTF. The rearrangement joins TRBV15 to TRBJ1-2, with 11 bases aligning to TRBD1. Germline assignment: CDR1 LNHNV and CDR2 YYDKDF (reference sequence). V shed 4 bases, J shed 4 bases, and the junction held 8 bases outside the gene matches. The CDR3 covers 16 residues.

This chain links TRBV9 with TRBJ2-2, with D possibly matching TRBD2 (6 bases). Trimming pared 0 bases from V and 3 bases from J, leaving 12 bases between. The CDR3 loop spans 16 amino acids. Germline CDR1 reads SGDLS; CDR2 reads YYNGEE. In DNA, the CDR3 is TGTGCCAGCAGCGTAGGCGGGGATGGGTACACCGGGGAGCTGTTTTTT. Translated: CASSVGGDGYTGELFF.

The J gene is TRBJ2-1, the V gene TRBV7-3; 7 bases line up with TRBD2. There are 13 residues in the CDR3. V shed 4 bases and J 9 bases; nucleotides not matched to a gene: 6. Germline V gene sequence: CDR1 SGHTA, CDR2 FQGTGA. The CDR3 sequence: CASSSRGVGEQFF. CDR3 DNA sequence: TGTGCCAGCAGCTCCCGGGGGGTTGGTGAGCAGTTCTTC. Looking up the rest from reference TRBV7-3 and TRBJ2-1 gives the full variable domain: GAGVSQTPSNKVTEKGKYVELRCDPISGHTALYWYRQSLGQGPEFLIYFQGTGAADDSGLPNDRFFAVRPEGSVSTLKIQRTERGDSAVYLCASSSRGVGEQFFGPGTRLTVL.

CDR3 region: CASSLPQGRGGYGYTF. The CDR3 region has the DNA TGTGCCAGCAGCTTACCCCAGGGTAGGGGTGGGTATGGCTACACCTTC. The chain recombines TRBV7-9 with TRBJ1-2, with D possibly matching TRBD1 (5 bases). CDR1 is SEHNR, CDR2 FQNEAQ, per germline (reference sequence). The V and J ends lost 2 bases and 5 bases respectively, with 18 bases between them. The CDR3 sequence is 16 residues long.

The chain joins TRBV6-5 to TRBJ1-4, with D unclear. The CDR3 spans 14 residues. V lost 2 bases and J 7 bases, leaving 11 bases between the germline ends. Germline values: CDR1 MNHEY, CDR2 SVGAGI. The CDR3 loop reads CASSYAGGGEKLFF. The CDR3 DNA is TGTGCCAGCAGTTACGCGGGAGGTGGTGAAAAACTGTTTTTT.

This chain uses TRBV13 with TRBJ2-3; TRBD2 aligns across 8 bases. Trimming took 5 bases from V and 1 from J; bases not matched to a gene: 5. Germline lookup yields CDR1 PRHDT and CDR2 FYEKMQ (reference sequence). The CDR3 runs 15 residues. In nucleotides, the CDR3 is TGTGCCAGCAGCCCCGGGGGGGCCGGCACAGATACGCAGTATTTT. Protein product: CASSPGGAGTDTQYF.

This chain connects TRBV6-1 to TRBJ1-2, with D hard to call. CDR3 length: 15 amino acids. Germline loops: CDR1 MNHNS, CDR2 SASEGT. The V end lost 2 bases, the J end lost 4 bases, and 14 bases lay between the germline ends. CDR3 in DNA: TGTGCCAGCAGTGAAATCATGGGTTCCATCTATGGCTACACCTTC. Its protein product is CASSEIMGSIYGYTF.

V gene TRBV9 combines with J gene TRBJ1-2, with a weak D call TRBD1 (5 bases). Trimming removed 3 bases at V and 2 bases at J, with 11 bases between. The CDR3 is made up of 14 amino acids. The V gene's germline CDR1 is SGDLS and CDR2 YYNGEE. The CDR3 loop is CASSATDSNYGYTF. Written as DNA, the CDR3 is TGTGCCAGCAGCGCCACCGACAGCAACTATGGCTACACCTTC.

V gene TRBV19 combines with J gene TRBJ1-2, with D tentatively TRBD1 (5 bases). Trimming removed 0 bases from V and 8 bases from J, with 13 bases in between. Per germline, CDR1 LNHDA and CDR2 SQIVND (reference sequence). The length of the CDR3 is 14 residues. The CDR3 region is CASSIDFGGNGYTF. The CDR3 DNA sequence: TGTGCCAGTAGTATAGATTTTGGGGGTAACGGCTACACCTTC. The whole variable domain, remainder taken from reference TRBV19 and TRBJ1-2, is DGGITQSPKYLFRKEGQNVTLSCEQNLNHDAMYWYRQDPGQGLRLIYYSQIVNDFQKGDIAEGYSVSREKKESFPLTVTSAQKNPTAFYLCASSIDFGGNGYTFGSGTRLTVV.

V gene TRBV5-1 combines with J gene TRBJ2-3; 11 nucleotides match TRBD2. The CDR3 is 17 amino acids. V lost 3 bases, J lost 5 bases, and 11 bases stayed unmatched. The germline V gene has CDR1 SGHRS and CDR2 YFSETQ. As DNA, the CDR3 is TGCGCCAGCAGCTCTTACTTAGCGGGGGGGGCCATAGATACGCAGTATTTT. It translates to CASSSYLAGGAIDTQYF.

The chain links TRBV7-3 to TRBJ2-1; D not certain. Germline V gives CDR1 SGHTA, CDR2 FQGTGA. Trimming took off 3 bases at V and 6 bases at J, with 3 bases between the two ends. CDR3 length: 11 residues. Here the CDR3 reads CASSLGNEQFF. In nucleotides, the CDR3 is TGTGCCAGCAGCTTGGGCAATGAGCAGTTCTTC.

This chain uses TRBV7-3 with TRBJ2-1; TRBD2 aligns across 7 bases. The V gene end was trimmed by 1 base and the J gene end by 0 bases; junction bases not matched to a gene: 12. Looked up from germline, CDR1 is SGHTA and CDR2 is FQGTGA. This CDR3 contains 19 residues. For the CDR3, the DNA is TGTGCCAGCAGCTTAATTCCTAGCGGAAGCCCTTCCTCCTACAATGAGCAGTTCTTC. Amino acid sequence: CASSLIPSGSPSSYNEQFF.

V usage is TRBV27 and J usage is TRBJ1-5; D is ambiguous. From germline, CDR1 is MNHEY and CDR2 SMNVEV (reference sequence). This CDR3 is built from 13 residues. The V gene lost 5 bases and the J gene lost 7 bases, with 12 bases spanning the gap. CDR3 protein: CASSHLAGQPQHF. The CDR3 DNA reads as TGTGCCAGCAGTCACCTCGCGGGACAGCCCCAGCATTTT.

A single count supports this clone. This chain links TRBV2 with TRBJ2-3; D unresolved. CDR1 is SNHLY, CDR2 FYNNEI, per germline. V lost 11 bases and J lost 0, with 21 bases in between. The CDR3 contains 16 residues. The CDR3, as DNA: TGTGCCGGCGAACTAAGGACCGTAGGTAGCACAGATACGCAGTATTTT. Protein product: CAGELRTVGSTDTQYF.

This clone appeared a single time. This sequence joins TRBV13 and TRBJ1-1; D not certain. V was shortened by 3 bases and J by 3 bases, with 14 bases between the two germline ends. The CDR3 runs 15 residues. Germline CDR1 and CDR2: PRHDT and FYEKMQ (reference sequence). This chain's CDR3 is CASSLEGQSYTEAFF. The DNA for the CDR3 is TGTGCCAGCAGCTTGGAAGGGCAGTCGTACACTGAAGCTTTCTTT.

This clone was detected only a few times. The V and J genes are TRBV6-1 and TRBJ2-7; D is unresolved. CDR1 is MNHNS, CDR2 SASEGT, per germline. V was clipped by 6 bases and J by 5 bases, with 5 bases between them. This CDR3 is 10 amino acids long. CDR3 coding DNA: TGTGCCAGCAGAGACCACGAGCAGTACTTC. It is translated as CASRDHEQYF.

The chain uses TRBV6-5 and TRBJ1-4; 7 bases map to TRBD1. CDR3 length: 13 residues. The ends lost 8 bases at V and 8 bases at J; junction bases unmatched: 8. Germline assignment: CDR1 MNHEY and CDR2 SVGAGI. CDR3 in DNA: TGTGCCAGCGGAAGGAGGGGGCGAGAAAAACTGTTTTTT. Its protein is CASGRRGREKLFF.

The rearrangement joins TRBV4-1 to TRBJ1-2, with D unresolved. V lost 0 bases and J lost 4, with 15 bases in between. The CDR3 consists of 16 residues. Germline CDR1 reads MGHRA; CDR2 reads YSYEKL. CDR3 sequence: CASSQDVRGSLYGYTF. Here the CDR3 DNA reads TGCGCCAGCAGCCAAGACGTGAGAGGCAGTCTCTATGGCTACACCTTC.